These 17 T cell receptor beta chains were all obtained from the same sample, sequenced in a study of blood T cell repertoires in COVID-19. Profiling relied on immunoSEQ multiplex PCR, and the TCRdb table lists in-frame clones only, not all of them. This sample has 75,000 to 90,000 clones, with more than 75% found just once. Sequencing was carried out using peripheral blood. These receptors originate from a human donor in a cohort sampled during active COVID-19.

V is TRBV4-1 and J is TRBJ1-6, with TRBD1 identical over 7 bases. Trimming cost V 0 bases and J 7 bases; bases outside gene matches: 12. The germline gives CDR1 MGHRA, CDR2 YSYEKL. CDR3 length equals 18 residues. CDR3: CASSQERGVARGNSPLHF. CDR3 sequence (DNA): TGCGCCAGCAGCCAAGAGAGGGGAGTCGCCAGGGGGAATTCACCCCTCCACTTT.

The chain carries TRBV19 and TRBJ1-2; 10 nucleotides align to TRBD1. Germline V gene sequence: CDR1 LNHDA, CDR2 SQIVND (reference sequence). V was clipped by 0 bases and J by 8 bases; unmatched bases: 18. The CDR3 is 19 residues long. The CDR3 sequence: CASSIDLFSDRGNIRGYTF. CDR3 nucleotide sequence: TGTGCCAGTAGTATAGATCTATTTTCGGACAGGGGGAACATAAGAGGCTACACCTTC.

This clone was seen more than once but under ten times. CDR3 sequence (DNA): TGTGCCAGCCTTCCCGGGACAATATCCCTCGAGCAGTACTTC. This encodes CASLPGTISLEQYF. The chain employs TRBV2 and TRBJ2-7, with a possible D match to TRBD1 (6 bases). CDR3 length: 14 amino acids. V lost 8 bases, J lost 6 bases, and 20 bases lay in between. Germline lookup yields CDR1 SNHLY and CDR2 FYNNEI. The whole variable domain, remainder taken from reference TRBV2 and TRBJ2-7, is EPEVTQTPSHQVTQMGQEVILRCVPISNHLYFYWYRQILGQKVEFLVSFYNNEISEKSEIFDDQFSVERPDGSNFTLKIRSTKLEDSAMYFCASLPGTISLEQYFGPGTRLTVT.

The rearrangement joins TRBV19 to TRBJ2-3; 8 nucleotides align to TRBD2. Germline V gene sequence: CDR1 LNHDA, CDR2 SQIVND (reference sequence). The CDR3 contains 15 residues. J was trimmed by 10 bases and V by 4 bases; bases with no gene match: 13. The CDR3 spells CASSNRPGLGSAQYF. The DNA of the CDR3 is TGTGCCAGTAGTAATCGACCGGGACTAGGGTCGGCGCAGTATTTT.

Only one count was recorded for this clone. The rearrangement joins TRBV15 to TRBJ2-3; no clear D gene. The V end lost 1 base, the J end lost 6 bases, and 8 bases lay between the germline ends. The CDR3 length is 13 residues. Germline CDR1 and CDR2: LNHNV and YYDKDF (reference sequence). The CDR3 sequence is CATSRVLLDTQYF. CDR3 bases: TGTGCCACCAGCAGAGTCCTTTTGGATACGCAGTATTTT.

This clone occurred once. The rearrangement joins TRBV6-5 to TRBJ1-1; D unresolved. The CDR3 runs to 14 residues. CDR1 is MNHEY and CDR2 is SVGAGI in the germline V gene. V was trimmed by 5 bases and J by 1 base, leaving 11 bases between them. CDR3 bases: TGTGCCAGCAGTCGTCCAGAGGGGAACACTGAAGCTTTCTTT. Translating gives CASSRPEGNTEAFF.

The rearrangement links TRBV30 to TRBJ1-4; tentatively, D is TRBD1 (5 bases). Germline V gene lookup returns CDR1 GTSNPN and CDR2 SVGIG (reference sequence). The CDR3 extends over 13 amino acids. The V end was cut by 2 bases, the J end by 5 bases, with 9 bases between. The CDR3 spells CAWSSPGNEKLFF. CDR3 bases: TGTGCCTGGAGTTCGCCAGGGAATGAAAAACTGTTTTTT.

V usage is TRBV9 and J usage is TRBJ2-6; tentatively, D is TRBD2 (5 bases). V lost 0 bases and J lost 0, with 7 bases in between. This CDR3 region has 16 residues. Germline V gene data show CDR1 as SGDLS and CDR2 as YYNGEE. This CDR3 reads CASSVARGSGANVLTF. CDR3 coding DNA: TGTGCCAGCAGCGTAGCTCGGGGCTCTGGGGCCAACGTCCTGACTTTC.

V gene TRBV4-1 combines with J gene TRBJ1-3; D is uncertain. V lost 0 bases, J lost 2 bases, and 11 bases lay in between. The CDR3 totals 16 residues. Germline-derived CDR1 and CDR2 are MGHRA and YSYEKL. The CDR3 nucleotides read TGCGCCAGCAGCCAAGATTTCCCCAGTCCTGGAAACACCATATATTTT. Amino acid sequence: CASSQDFPSPGNTIYF.

The chain carries TRBV7-3 and TRBJ1-1; the D gene is possibly TRBD1 (5 bases). V lost 2 bases, J lost 5 bases, and 12 bases lay in between. The germline gives CDR1 SGHTA, CDR2 FQGTGA. CDR3 length: 14 residues. The CDR3 spells CASSLGAAGTEAFF. CDR3 coding DNA: TGTGCCAGCAGCTTAGGGGCAGCGGGGACTGAAGCTTTCTTT.

This chain connects TRBV6-2 or TRBV6-3 to TRBJ2-7, with TRBD2 matching over 8 bases. The V gene end was trimmed by 2 bases and the J gene end by 5 bases; junction bases not matched to a gene: 5. This CDR3 is built from 14 residues. Germline values: CDR1 MNHEY, CDR2 SVGEGT. The CDR3 DNA sequence: TGTGCCAGCAGTTACACCGGGGGGGCCAACGAGCAGTACTTC. This codes for CASSYTGGANEQYF.

The chain combines TRBV7-2 with TRBJ2-7; TRBD1 matches at 11 bases. Germline V gene data show CDR1 as SGHTA and CDR2 as FQGNSA. With 3 bases clipped from V and 0 bases from J, the junction kept 7 bases outside the gene matches. The CDR3 is 17 residues long. CDR3 nucleotide sequence: TGTGCCAGCAGCTTGGGTACAGGGACAGGGGGCTCCTACGAGCAGTACTTC. It codes for CASSLGTGTGGSYEQYF.

This rearrangement joins TRBV4-3 to TRBJ1-4, with TRBD1 matching over 12 bases. Germline V gene lookup returns CDR1 LGHNA and CDR2 YSLEER. Trimming took 4 bases from V and 8 from J; bases not matched to a gene: 5. CDR3 length: 15 residues. The CDR3 reads CASSRRDRGREKLFF. DNA of the CDR3: TGCGCCAGCAGCCGCCGGGACAGGGGGCGCGAAAAACTGTTTTTT.

The chain joins TRBV6-5 to TRBJ1-5; 11 bases are shared with TRBD1. Losses at the gene ends were 6 bases for V and 6 bases for J; bases not matched to a gene: 4. Germline V gene data show CDR1 as MNHEY and CDR2 as SVGAGI. The CDR3 loop spans 14 amino acids. As DNA, the CDR3 is TGTGCCAGCAGCTGGACAGGGGGCGGTCAGCCCCAGCATTTT. Its translation: CASSWTGGGQPQHF.

The J gene is TRBJ1-1, the V gene TRBV19, with TRBD1 identical over 7 bases. Germline loops: CDR1 LNHDA, CDR2 SQIVND (reference sequence). V gave up 4 bases and J gave up 10 bases; unmatched junction bases: 6. This CDR3 region has 12 residues. The CDR3 is CASSTEGARAFF. The CDR3 DNA reads TGTGCCAGTAGTACCGAGGGGGCGAGAGCTTTCTTT.

The rearrangement joins TRBV30 to TRBJ1-2, with TRBD1 identical over 7 bases. The CDR3 totals 13 residues. J lost 5 bases, V lost 3 bases, and 6 bases had no gene match. Germline V gene data show CDR1 as GTSNPN and CDR2 as SVGIG (reference sequence). The CDR3 coding sequence is TGTGCCTGGAGCTGGACAGGACTATATGGCTACACCTTC. It yields the protein CAWSWTGLYGYTF.

The chain recombines TRBV7-9 with TRBJ1-4, with D unclear. V lost 3 bases, J lost 5 bases, and 7 bases lay in between. The CDR3 spans 13 residues. CDR1 is SEHNR and CDR2 is FQNEAQ in the germline V gene (reference sequence). The CDR3, as DNA: TGTGCCAGCAGCTTTCGGGAAAATGAAAAACTGTTTTTT. Protein product: CASSFRENEKLFF.